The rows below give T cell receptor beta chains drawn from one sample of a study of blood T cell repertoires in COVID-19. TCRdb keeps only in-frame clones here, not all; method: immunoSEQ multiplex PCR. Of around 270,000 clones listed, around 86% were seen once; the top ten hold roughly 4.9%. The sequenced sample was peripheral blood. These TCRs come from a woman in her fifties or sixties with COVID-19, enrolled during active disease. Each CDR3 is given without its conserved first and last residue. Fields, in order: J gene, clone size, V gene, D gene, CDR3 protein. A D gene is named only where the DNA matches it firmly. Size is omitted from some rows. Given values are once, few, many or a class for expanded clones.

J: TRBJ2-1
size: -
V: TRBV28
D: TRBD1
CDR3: ASSSGTEAYNEQF

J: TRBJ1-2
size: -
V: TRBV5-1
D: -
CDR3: ASSLGGSRDYGYT

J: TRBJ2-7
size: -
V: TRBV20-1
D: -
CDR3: SASLLGREHEQY

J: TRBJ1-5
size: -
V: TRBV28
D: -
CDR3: ASSSRSPGTFSYSNQPQH

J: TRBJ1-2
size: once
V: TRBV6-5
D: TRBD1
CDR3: ASTRDSNYGYT

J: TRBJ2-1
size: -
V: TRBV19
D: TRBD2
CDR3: ASSIWRGRLENEQF

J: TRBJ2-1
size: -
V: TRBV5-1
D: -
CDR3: ASSLRRGSYNEQF

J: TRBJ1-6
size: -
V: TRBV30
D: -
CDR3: AWSTQHNSPLH

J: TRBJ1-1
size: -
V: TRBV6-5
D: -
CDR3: AGIGGPRFTEAF

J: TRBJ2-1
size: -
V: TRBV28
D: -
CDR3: ASKGLPLSYNEQF

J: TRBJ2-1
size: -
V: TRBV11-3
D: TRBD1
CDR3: ASSPGRDRGNEQF

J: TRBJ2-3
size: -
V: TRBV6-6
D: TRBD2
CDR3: ASSYGLAGSDTQY

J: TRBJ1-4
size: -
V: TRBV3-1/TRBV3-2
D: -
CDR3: ASSQGGSFLKLF

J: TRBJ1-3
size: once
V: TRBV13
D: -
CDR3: ASSPGGSGNTIY

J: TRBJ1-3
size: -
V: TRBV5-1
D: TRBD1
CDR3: ASSQGTGSGNTIY

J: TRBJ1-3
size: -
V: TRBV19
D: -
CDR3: ASRPPGTGAGNTIY

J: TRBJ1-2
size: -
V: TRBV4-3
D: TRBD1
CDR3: ASSQQGAEGYT

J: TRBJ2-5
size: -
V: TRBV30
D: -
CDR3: AWGPRGGPKETQY

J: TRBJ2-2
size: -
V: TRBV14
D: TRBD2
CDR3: ASSQHPSGSTGELF

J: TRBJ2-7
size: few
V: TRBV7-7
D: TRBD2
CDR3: ASSPGLAESEQY

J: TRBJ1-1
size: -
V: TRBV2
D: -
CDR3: ASSPRRGGGTEAF

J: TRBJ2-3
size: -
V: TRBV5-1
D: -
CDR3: ASSLGPSTDTQY

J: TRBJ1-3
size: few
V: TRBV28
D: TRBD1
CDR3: ASSSDIQGFSGNTIY

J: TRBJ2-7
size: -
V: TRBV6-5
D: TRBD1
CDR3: ASSYSGQATYEQY

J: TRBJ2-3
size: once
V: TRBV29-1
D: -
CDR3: SAAPTGGPDTQY

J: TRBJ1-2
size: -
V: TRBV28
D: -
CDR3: ASSPPGPFGGYT

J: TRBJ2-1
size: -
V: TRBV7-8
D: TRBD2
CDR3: ASSFSGIGNEQF

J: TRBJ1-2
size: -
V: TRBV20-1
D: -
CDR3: SAQANYGYT

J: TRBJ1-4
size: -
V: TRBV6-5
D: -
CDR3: ASSYTGLPEEKLF

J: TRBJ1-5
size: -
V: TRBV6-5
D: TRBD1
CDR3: ASSRQGEVGGPQH

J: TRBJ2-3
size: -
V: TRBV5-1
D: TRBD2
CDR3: ASSLTSGRGTQY